What follows describes a single TCR beta chain. Its antigen remains unknown. Patients were excluded because of uncontrolled infection, other autoimmune disease, pregnancy or lactation. The study based diagnoses on clinical symptoms, serum thyroxine and TRAb, thyroid ultrasound and orbital computed tomography. The sample of blood was obtained at first hyperthyroidism diagnosis (before any ophthalmopathy symptoms). CDR1 is LNHDA, CDR2 SQIVND, per germline (reference sequence). Trimming removed 4 bases at V and 5 bases at J, with 18 bases between. The CDR3 runs 15 residues. The sample belongs to a study of T cells in Graves' hyperthyroidism and ophthalmopathy. TCR beta CDR3 sequences were amplified from RNA transcripts. Primed by the HTBI set, a first-round RT-PCR was run on the TCR CDR3. TCRdb processed the multiplex PCR reads anew with MiXCR; each CDR3 protein has one entry. The table has 300,000 to 450,000 distinct CDR3 sequences, roughly 14% seen once.

Notes on the study in general: Among clonotypes expanded in thyroid above 0.001, most were also found in blood.

This TCR was recovered from a woman in her late teens or twenties with Graves' hyperthyroidism that later progressed to Graves' ophthalmopathy. The source material was blood. The chain carries TRBV19 and TRBJ2-7; perhaps TRBD1 as D (5 bases). CDR3 residues: CASSTFILRVNEQYF. In DNA form, the CDR3 reads TGTGCCAGTAGTACCTTTATCCTCAGGGTCAACGAGCAGTACTTC.